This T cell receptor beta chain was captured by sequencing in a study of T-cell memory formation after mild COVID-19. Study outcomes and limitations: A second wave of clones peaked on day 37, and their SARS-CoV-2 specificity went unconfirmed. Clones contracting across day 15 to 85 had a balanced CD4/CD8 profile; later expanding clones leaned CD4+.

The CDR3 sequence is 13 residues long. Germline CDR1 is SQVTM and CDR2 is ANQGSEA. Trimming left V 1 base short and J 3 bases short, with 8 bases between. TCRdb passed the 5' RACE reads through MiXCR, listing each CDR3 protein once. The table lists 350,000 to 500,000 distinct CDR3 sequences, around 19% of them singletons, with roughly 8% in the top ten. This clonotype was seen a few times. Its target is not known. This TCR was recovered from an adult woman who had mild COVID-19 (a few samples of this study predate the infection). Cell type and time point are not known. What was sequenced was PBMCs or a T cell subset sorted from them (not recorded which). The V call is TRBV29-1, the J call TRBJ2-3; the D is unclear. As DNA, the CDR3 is TGCAGCGTTGAAGGAAGGGTTACAGATACGCAGTATTTT. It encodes CSVEGRVTDTQYF.